This T cell receptor (beta chain) was sequenced during a study of blood T cell repertoires in COVID-19. The V gene's germline CDR1 is SNHLY and CDR2 FYNNEI. The CDR3 extends over 15 amino acids. Trimming shortened V by 3 bases and J by 2 bases, and 10 bases separated the two germline ends. The protocol was immunoSEQ multiplex PCR, while the TCRdb copy is restricted to in-frame clones and leaves out a portion. The table has tens of thousands of clones, about 92% seen once. The sample consisted of peripheral blood. This chain joins TRBV2 and TRBJ1-4, with D possibly TRBD1 on 5 matching bases. The source is a man in his fifties with COVID-19, enrolled during active disease. The CDR3 DNA follows: TGTGCCAGCAGTGAGGGGGGTAGGACTAATGAAAAACTGTTTTTT. This encodes CASSEGGRTNEKLFF.